This T cell receptor (beta chain) was sequenced during a study of blood T cells in healthy people across ages. Study in general: The template switching approach captured approximately one barcoded beta molecule for every two T cells.

Using a J-beta primer mix together with a sample-barcoded 5' primer, a second PCR was run for roughly 6 to 12 cycles. Carrying 12 random nucleotides, a template-switch adaptor labeled each individual cDNA molecule. TCRdb re-called the 5' RACE reads with MiXCR, one entry per CDR3 protein. The data hold just under 900,000 distinct CDR3 sequences, with 25% to 35% observed a single time. Regarding the study as a whole: Long-lived and aged donors differed, with more naive CD4+ cells and higher diversity in the long-lived.

CDR1 and CDR2 from the germline V gene are SGHTA and FQGNSA. V was shortened by 4 bases and J by 2 bases, with 11 bases between the two germline ends. The CDR3 has 14 amino acids. This clonotype was found many times. The antigen remains unidentified. Extraction of total RNA produced a minimum of 5.5 micrograms from each sample. Sequencing was performed on blood. The receptor was derived from a woman of 80 years or more in good health. The chain couples TRBV7-2 to TRBJ1-2; D remains unclear. CDR3 residues: CASSSRRQNYGYTF. CDR3 in DNA: TGTGCCAGCAGCTCCCGGCGGCAGAACTATGGCTACACCTTC.